The entry that follows covers one T cell receptor (beta chain) sequence. This entry belongs to a study of technical replicates of blood from a few donors. The data were produced by immunoSEQ multiplex PCR, yet TCRdb's version contains in-frame clones alone and is incomplete. The repertoire consists of about 79,000 clones, with 90% to 95% occurring once and the leading ten covering 0.26%. The CDR3 has 14 residues. V lost 7 bases and J 2 bases, leaving 14 bases between the germline ends. The germline V gene has CDR1 SNHLY and CDR2 FYNNEI. The chain joins TRBV2 to TRBJ2-5; D is possibly TRBD2 (5 bases). The specimen sequenced was T cells isolated from PBMCs. This TCR derives from a human donor in good health. The CDR3: CASKRTDGQETQYF. The CDR3 region has the DNA TGTGCCAGCAAGCGGACCGACGGACAAGAGACCCAGTACTTC.